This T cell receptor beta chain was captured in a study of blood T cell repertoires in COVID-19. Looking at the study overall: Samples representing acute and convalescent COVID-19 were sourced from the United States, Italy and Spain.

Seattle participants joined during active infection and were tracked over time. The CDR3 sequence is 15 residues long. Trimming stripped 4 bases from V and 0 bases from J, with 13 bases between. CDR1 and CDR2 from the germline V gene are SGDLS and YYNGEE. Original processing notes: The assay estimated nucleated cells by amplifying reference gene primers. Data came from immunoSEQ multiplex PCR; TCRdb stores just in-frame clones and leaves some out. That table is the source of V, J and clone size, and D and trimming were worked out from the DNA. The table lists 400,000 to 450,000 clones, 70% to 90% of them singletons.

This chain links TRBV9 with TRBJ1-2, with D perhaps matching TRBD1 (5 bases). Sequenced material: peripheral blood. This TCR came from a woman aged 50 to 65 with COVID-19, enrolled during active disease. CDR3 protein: CASSPGSLPNYGYTF. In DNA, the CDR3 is TGTGCCAGCAGCCCAGGGTCCCTGCCTAACTATGGCTACACCTTC.